This T cell receptor beta chain originates from a study of CD8 T cells in ankylosing spondylitis (dated 2017 in TCRdb). Context from the whole study: To find TCR variants linked to disease, the study profiled T cell receptor beta repertoires in ankylosing spondylitis patients and healthy donors. In total, the full study cohort was made up of about 110 healthy donors and roughly 27 ankylosing spondylitis patients. Peripheral blood was sampled, and synovial fluid was additionally collected from ankylosing spondylitis patients. General findings and caveats noted by the study authors: A TCR beta motif of several highly homologous amino acid variants appeared characteristic of blood from ankylosing spondylitis patients. The disease-linked clones were reported to be significantly enriched in matched synovial fluid samples from ankylosing spondylitis patients. Some of the motif variants had been reported before in the synovial fluid and blood of reactive arthritis patients, a finding that suggests common disease-initiation mechanisms. A CD8+ phenotype was shown by the disease-linked clones, which were found at relatively low frequencies in peripheral blood.

The listed sequencing device is Illumina HiSeq 2500. Quantitative 5'-RACE with molecular barcodes was used to prepare TCR beta libraries. The authors processed their data as follows. A new computational method based on a probabilistic model of VDJ rearrangement was used to identify disease-linked TCR variants. Clones were called with MiXCR by TCRdb after fastp trimmed the public reads at Q25, and only in-frame beta chains were retained. All rows with the same CDR3 protein become a single entry with the most common DNA and genes. In this record, the V and J calls reflect TCRdb's handling and not the investigators' own analysis. This sample has more than 100,000 distinct CDR3 sequences in its table, and approximately 17% of those were observed once. About 30% of the sample belongs to the ten largest clones. There are 17 amino acids in the CDR3, from cysteine to phenylalanine inclusive. The only DNA kept is the CDR3, 51 bases in frame from the first base. Relative to germline, V is 4 bases shorter and J is 0 bases shorter, with 16 bases between their ends. CDR1 and CDR2, per the germline V gene, are MGHRA and YSYEKL.

This clonotype was detected only a few times. The target of this receptor is not known. It has no much larger one-base neighbor in the sample; base qualities were not kept. Sequencing was done on a sample of blood, either unsorted or a sorted T cell fraction (not recorded which). The rearrangement combines TRBV4-1 with TRBJ2-1; the D gene is perhaps TRBD1 or TRBD2, as each covers 5 bases. The receptor comes from a male donor with ankylosing spondylitis. The sequence in DNA is TGCGCCAGCAGCCCCCGAGAGGGGTGGAGCTCCTACAATGAGCAGTTCTTC. Its protein product is CASSPREGWSSYNEQFF.